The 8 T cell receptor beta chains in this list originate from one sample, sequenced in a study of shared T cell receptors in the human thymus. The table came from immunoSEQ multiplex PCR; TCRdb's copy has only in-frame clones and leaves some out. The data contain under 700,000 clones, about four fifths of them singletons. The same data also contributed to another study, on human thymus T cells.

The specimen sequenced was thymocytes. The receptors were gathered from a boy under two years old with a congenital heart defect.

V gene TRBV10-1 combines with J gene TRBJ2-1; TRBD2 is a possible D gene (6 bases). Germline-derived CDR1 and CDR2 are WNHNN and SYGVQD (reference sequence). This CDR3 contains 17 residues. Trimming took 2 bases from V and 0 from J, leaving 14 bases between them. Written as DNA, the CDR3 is TGCGCCAGCAGTGAGCGGAGGGGACCTAGCTCCTACAATGAGCAGTTCTTC. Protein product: CASSERRGPSSYNEQFF.

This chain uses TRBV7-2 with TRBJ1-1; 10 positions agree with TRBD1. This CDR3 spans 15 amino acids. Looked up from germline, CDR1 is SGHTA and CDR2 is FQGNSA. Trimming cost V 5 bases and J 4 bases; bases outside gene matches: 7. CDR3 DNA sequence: TGTGCCAGCAGCCCACGAGACAGGGGGCGCACTGAAGCTTTCTTT. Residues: CASSPRDRGRTEAFF. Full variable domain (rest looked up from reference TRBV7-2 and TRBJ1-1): GAGVSQSPSNKVTEKGKDVELRCDPISGHTALYWYRQSLGQGLEFLIYFQGNSAPDKSGLPSDRFSAERTGGSVSTLTIQRTQQEDSAVYLCASSPRDRGRTEAFFGQGTRLTVV.

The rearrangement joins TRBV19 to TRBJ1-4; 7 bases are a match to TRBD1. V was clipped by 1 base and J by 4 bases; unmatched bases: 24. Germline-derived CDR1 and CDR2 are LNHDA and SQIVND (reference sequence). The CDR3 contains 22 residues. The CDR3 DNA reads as TGTGCCAGTAGTATAGGTCCCAGGGGGTCCAGCCCCATCATCGCTTATAATGAAAAACTGTTTTTT. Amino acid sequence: CASSIGPRGSSPIIAYNEKLFF.

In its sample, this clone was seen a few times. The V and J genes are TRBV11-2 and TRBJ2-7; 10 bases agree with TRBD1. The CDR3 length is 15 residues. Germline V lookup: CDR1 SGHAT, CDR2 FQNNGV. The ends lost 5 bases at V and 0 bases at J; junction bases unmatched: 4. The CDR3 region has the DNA TGTGCCAGCAGCCGACAGGGGGCCGTCTCCTACGAGCAGTACTTC. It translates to CASSRQGAVSYEQYF.

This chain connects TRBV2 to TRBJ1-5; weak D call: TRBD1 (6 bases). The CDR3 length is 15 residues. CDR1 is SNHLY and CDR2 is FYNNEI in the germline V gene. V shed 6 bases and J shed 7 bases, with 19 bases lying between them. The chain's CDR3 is CASSPFPGAAQPQHF. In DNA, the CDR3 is TGTGCCAGCAGCCCCTTCCCAGGGGCGGCCCAGCCCCAGCATTTT.

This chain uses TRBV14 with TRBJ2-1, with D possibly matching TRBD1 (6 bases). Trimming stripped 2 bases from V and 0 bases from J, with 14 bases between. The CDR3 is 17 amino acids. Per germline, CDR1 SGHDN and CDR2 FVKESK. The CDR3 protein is CASSQTDRLNSYNEQFF. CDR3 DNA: TGTGCCAGCAGCCAAACCGACAGGCTAAACTCCTACAATGAGCAGTTCTTC.

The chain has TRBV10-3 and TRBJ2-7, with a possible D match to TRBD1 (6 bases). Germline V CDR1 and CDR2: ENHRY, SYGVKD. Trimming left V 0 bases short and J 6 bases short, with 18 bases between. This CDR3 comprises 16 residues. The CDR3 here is CAISESMVFGQREQYF. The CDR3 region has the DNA TGTGCCATCAGTGAGTCGATGGTTTTTGGACAGCGCGAGCAGTACTTC.

The CDR3 DNA sequence: TGTGCCAGCTCACCTTTCAGTCCTAGCTCCTACGAGCAGTACTTC. Protein sequence: CASSPFSPSSYEQYF. The chain combines TRBV18 with TRBJ2-7; D gene uncertain. The CDR3 length is 15 residues. CDR1 and CDR2 (germline): KGHSH, LQKENI. V shed 3 bases and J shed 0 bases, with 12 bases lying between them.